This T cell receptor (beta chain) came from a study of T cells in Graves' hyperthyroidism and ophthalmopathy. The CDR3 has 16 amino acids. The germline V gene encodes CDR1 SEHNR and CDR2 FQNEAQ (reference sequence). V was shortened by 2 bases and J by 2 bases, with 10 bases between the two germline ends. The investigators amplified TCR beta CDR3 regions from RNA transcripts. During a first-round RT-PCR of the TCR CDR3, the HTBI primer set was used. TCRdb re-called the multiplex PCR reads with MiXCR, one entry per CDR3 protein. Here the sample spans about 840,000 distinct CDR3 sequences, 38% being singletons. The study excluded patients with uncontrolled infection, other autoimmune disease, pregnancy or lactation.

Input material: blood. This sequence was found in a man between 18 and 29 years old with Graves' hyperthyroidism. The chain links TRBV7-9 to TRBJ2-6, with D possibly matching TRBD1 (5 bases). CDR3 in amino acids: CASSLMGLTGANVLTF. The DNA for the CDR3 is TGTGCCAGCAGCTTAATGGGGCTAACTGGGGCCAACGTCCTGACTTTC.